The present entry profiles one TCR beta chain with its context. Its target is not known. Distinct nucleotide sequences in the sample also encode this CDR3. The V gene end was trimmed by 6 bases and the J gene end by 8 bases; junction bases not matched to a gene: 3. Germline V gene data show CDR1 as MNHEY and CDR2 as SMNVEV (reference sequence). This CDR3 spans 11 amino acids. The data derive from a study of shared clonotypes between healthy human individuals. Sorted-subset replicate PCR reactions were performed with around 200 ng DNA, corresponding to roughly 29,000 T cell genomes. Profiling relied on immunoSEQ multiplex PCR, and the TCRdb table lists in-frame clones only, not all of them. The sample consists of over a million clones, approximately 96% of them appearing once. Notes on the study in general: Naive subsets generally had larger estimated richness than memory subsets.

This clonotype was sampled from a man younger than 45 in good health. The sequenced sample was naive CD4+ T cells sorted from blood. Subset given: CD45RA+ positively selected. The gene calls are TRBV27 and TRBJ1-1; TRBD1 matches at 7 bases. The CDR3 DNA reads as TGTGCCAGCAGCCGAGGGGGCGAAGCTTTCTTT. It is translated as CASSRGGEAFF.